Sequencing of this TCR beta chain was carried out in a study of blood T cells in healthy people across ages. Study outcomes and limitations: Diversity figures based on one million T cells were deemed too low.

V gave up 2 bases and J gave up 5 bases, with 18 bases separating them. Looked up from germline, CDR1 is SEHNR and CDR2 is FQNEAQ (reference sequence). This CDR3 spans 16 amino acids. A second 7 to 11 cycle PCR used barcoded and J-beta primers. Every single cDNA molecule received a tag from a template-switch adaptor with 12 random nucleotides. TCRdb redid the calling of the 5' RACE reads with MiXCR, one entry per CDR3 protein. This table holds 540,000 or so distinct CDR3 sequences, 24% found once. Concerning this clonotype itself: As yet, its antigen is unknown.

These data are also associated with another study on T cells of mothers and their children. That source adds: No persistent microchimeric T cell clones were detected.

The clonotype comes from a boy aged 5-17 years in good health. The sample comprised blood. The chain joins TRBV7-9 to TRBJ2-5; possible D gene TRBD2, 5 bases. The chain's CDR3 is CASSLTSGLVRETQYF. CDR3 DNA: TGTGCCAGCAGCTTAACAAGCGGACTGGTCCGGGAGACCCAGTACTTC.